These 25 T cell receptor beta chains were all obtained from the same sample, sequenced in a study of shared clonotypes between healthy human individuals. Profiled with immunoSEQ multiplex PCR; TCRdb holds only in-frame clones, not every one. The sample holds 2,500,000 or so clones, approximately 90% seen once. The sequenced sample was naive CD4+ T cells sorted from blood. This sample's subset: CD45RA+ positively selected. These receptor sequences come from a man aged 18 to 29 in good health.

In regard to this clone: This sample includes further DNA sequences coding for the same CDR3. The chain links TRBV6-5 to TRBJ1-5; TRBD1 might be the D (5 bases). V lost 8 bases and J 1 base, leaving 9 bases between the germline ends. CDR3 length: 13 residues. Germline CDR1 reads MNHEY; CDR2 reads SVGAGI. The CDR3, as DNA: TGTGCCAGCCGGGGACGGAGCAATCAGCCCCAGCATTTT. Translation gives CASRGRSNQPQHF.

Here the CDR3 DNA reads TGTGCCAGTACATTAGGGTCCTACAATGAGCAGTTCTTC. It yields the protein CASTLGSYNEQFF. J is TRBJ2-1 and V is TRBV19; D is ambiguous. The CDR3 length is 13 residues. The germline V gene encodes CDR1 LNHDA and CDR2 SQIVND (reference sequence). Trimming took off 7 bases at V and 1 base at J, with 8 bases between the two ends.

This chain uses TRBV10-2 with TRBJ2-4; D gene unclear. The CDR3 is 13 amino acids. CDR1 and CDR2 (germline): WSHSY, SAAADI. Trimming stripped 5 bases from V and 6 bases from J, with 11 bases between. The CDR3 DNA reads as TGCGCCAGCAGTCCCCCCGTGGGAAACATTCAGTACTTC. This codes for CASSPPVGNIQYF.

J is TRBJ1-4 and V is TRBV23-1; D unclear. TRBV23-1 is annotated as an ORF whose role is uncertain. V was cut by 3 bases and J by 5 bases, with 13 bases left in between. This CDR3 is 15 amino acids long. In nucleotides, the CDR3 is TGCGCCAGCAGTCATTATGGACGGGGAAATGAAAAACTGTTTTTT. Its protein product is CASSHYGRGNEKLFF.

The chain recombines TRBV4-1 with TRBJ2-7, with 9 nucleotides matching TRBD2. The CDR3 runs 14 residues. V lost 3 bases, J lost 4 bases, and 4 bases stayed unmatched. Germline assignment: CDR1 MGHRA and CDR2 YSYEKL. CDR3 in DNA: TGCGCCAGCAGCCACGGGACTAGCATGTACGAGCAGTACTTC. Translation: CASSHGTSMYEQYF.

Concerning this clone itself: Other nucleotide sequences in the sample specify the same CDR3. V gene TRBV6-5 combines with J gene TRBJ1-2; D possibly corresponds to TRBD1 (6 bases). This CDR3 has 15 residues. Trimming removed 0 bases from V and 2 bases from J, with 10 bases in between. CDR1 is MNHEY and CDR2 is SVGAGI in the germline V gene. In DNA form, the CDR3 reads TGTGCCAGCAGTTACTCGACAGGCTTAAACTATGGCTACACCTTC. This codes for CASSYSTGLNYGYTF.

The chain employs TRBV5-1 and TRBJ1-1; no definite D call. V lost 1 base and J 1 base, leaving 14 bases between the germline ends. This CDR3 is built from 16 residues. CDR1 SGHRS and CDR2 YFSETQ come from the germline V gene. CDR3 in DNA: TGCGCCAGCAGCTTGCTCCGCTCCCGGACGAACACTGAAGCTTTCTTT. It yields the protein CASSLLRSRTNTEAFF.

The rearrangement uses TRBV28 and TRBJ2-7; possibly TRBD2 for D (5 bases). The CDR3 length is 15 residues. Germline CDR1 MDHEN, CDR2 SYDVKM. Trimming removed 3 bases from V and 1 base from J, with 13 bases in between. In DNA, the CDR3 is TGTGCCAGCAGTTTGGACCGAGGGTGGTCCTACGAGCAGTACTTC. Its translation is CASSLDRGWSYEQYF.

The CDR3 DNA follows: TGTGCCAGTAGTTCCACAGGGTCGACTGAAGCTTTCTTT. Its protein is CASSSTGSTEAFF. This chain connects TRBV19 to TRBJ1-1, with D tentatively TRBD1 (6 bases). In germline, CDR1 is LNHDA, CDR2 SQIVND (reference sequence). CDR3 length equals 13 residues. Between the trimmed V and J ends, which lost 5 bases and 5 bases, there was a span of 12 bases.

CDR3 protein: CASSSWTLNEQYF. The CDR3 nucleotides read TGTGCCAGCAGTTCCTGGACTCTCAACGAGCAGTACTTC. This chain joins TRBV2 and TRBJ2-7; a weak D match, TRBD2 (5 bases). The CDR3 sequence is 13 residues long. V was shortened by 5 bases and J by 5 bases, with 13 bases between the two germline ends. Germline CDR1 is SNHLY and CDR2 is FYNNEI.

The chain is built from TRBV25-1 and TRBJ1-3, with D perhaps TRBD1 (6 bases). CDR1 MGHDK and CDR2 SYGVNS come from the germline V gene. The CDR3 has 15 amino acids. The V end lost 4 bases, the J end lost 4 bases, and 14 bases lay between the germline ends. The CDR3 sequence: CASSGLQGLGNTIYF. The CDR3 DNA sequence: TGTGCCAGCAGTGGGCTTCAGGGGTTAGGAAACACCATATATTTT.

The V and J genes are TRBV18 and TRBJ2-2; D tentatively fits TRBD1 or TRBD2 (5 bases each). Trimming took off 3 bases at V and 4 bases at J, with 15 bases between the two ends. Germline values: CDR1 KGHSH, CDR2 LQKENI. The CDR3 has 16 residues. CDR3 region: CASSPLGERGTGELFF. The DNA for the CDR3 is TGTGCCAGCTCACCGTTGGGGGAGAGAGGCACCGGGGAGCTGTTTTTT.

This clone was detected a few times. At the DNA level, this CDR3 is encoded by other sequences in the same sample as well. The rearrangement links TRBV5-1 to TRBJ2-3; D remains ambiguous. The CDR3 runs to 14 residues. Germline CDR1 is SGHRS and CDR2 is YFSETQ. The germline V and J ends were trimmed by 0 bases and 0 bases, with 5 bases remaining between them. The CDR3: CASSLEGSTDTQYF. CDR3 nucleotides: TGCGCCAGCAGCTTGGAAGGTAGCACAGATACGCAGTATTTT.

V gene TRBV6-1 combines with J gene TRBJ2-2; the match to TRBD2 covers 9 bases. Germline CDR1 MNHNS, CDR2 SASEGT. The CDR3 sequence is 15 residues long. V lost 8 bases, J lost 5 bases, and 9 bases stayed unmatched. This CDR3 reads CASDLAGRRTGELFF. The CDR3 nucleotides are TGTGCCAGCGATCTAGCGGGACGGAGAACCGGGGAGCTGTTTTTT.

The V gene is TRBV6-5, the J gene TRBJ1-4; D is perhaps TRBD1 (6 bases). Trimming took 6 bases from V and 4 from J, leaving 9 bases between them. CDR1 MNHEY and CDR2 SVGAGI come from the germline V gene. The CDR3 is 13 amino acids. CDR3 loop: CASRRTVNEKLFF. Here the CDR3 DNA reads TGTGCCAGCAGACGGACAGTTAATGAAAAACTGTTTTTT.

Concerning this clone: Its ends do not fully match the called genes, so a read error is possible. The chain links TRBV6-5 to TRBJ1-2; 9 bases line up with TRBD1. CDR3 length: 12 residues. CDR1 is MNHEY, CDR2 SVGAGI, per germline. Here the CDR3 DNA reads TGTGCCAGCACCCCCGGGACAGGGTACTACGCCTTC. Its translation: CASTPGTGYYAF.

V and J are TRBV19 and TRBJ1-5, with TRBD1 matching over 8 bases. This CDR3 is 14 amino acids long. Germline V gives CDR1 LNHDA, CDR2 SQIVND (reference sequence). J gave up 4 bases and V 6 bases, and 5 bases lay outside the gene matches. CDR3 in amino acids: CASRGTGSNQPQHF. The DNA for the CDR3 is TGTGCCAGTAGGGGGACAGGCTCGAATCAGCCCCAGCATTTT. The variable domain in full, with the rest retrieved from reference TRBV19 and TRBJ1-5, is DGGITQSPKYLFRKEGQNVTLSCEQNLNHDAMYWYRQDPGQGLRLIYYSQIVNDFQKGDIAEGYSVSREKKESFPLTVTSAQKNPTAFYLCASRGTGSNQPQHFGDGTRLSIL.

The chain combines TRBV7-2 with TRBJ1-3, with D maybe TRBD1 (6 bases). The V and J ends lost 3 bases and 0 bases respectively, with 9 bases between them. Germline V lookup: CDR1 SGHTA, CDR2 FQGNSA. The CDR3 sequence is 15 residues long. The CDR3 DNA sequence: TGTGCCAGCAGCTTTCGGACAGCCTCTGGAAACACCATATATTTT. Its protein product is CASSFRTASGNTIYF.

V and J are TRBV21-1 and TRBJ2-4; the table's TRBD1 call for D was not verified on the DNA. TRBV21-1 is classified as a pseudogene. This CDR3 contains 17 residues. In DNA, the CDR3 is TGTGCCAGCGGCCAGGGGGCAGGGAACCTAGCCAAAAACATTCAGTACTTC. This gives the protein CASGQGAGNLAKNIQYF.

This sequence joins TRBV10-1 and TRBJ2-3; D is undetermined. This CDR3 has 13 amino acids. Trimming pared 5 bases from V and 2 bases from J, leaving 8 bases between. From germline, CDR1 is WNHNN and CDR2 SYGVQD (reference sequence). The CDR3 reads CASSTTVTDTQYF. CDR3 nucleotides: TGCGCCAGCAGTACGACTGTCACAGATACGCAGTATTTT.

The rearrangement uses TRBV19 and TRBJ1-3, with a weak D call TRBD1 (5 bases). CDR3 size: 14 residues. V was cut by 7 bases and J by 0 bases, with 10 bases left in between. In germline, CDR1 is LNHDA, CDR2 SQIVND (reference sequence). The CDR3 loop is CASTHGASGNTIYF. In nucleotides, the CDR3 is TGTGCCAGTACCCATGGGGCCTCTGGAAACACCATATATTTT.

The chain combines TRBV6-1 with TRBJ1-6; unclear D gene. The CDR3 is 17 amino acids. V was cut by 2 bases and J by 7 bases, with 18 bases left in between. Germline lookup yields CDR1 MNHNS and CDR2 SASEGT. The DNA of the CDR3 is TGTGCCAGCAGTGAAACCCTGGCCGCCCGGGGAAATTCACCCCTCCACTTT. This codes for CASSETLAARGNSPLHF.

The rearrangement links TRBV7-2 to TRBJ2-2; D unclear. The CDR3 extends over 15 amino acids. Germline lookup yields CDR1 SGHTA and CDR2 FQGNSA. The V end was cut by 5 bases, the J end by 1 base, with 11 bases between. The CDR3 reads CASSPIRVNTGELFF. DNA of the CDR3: TGTGCCAGCAGCCCGATTAGGGTGAACACCGGGGAGCTGTTTTTT.

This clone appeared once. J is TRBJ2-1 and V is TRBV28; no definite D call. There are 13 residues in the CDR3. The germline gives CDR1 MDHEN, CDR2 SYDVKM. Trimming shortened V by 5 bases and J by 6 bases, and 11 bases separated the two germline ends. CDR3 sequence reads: CASSMRHLNEQFF. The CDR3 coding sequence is TGTGCCAGCAGTATGAGACACCTCAATGAGCAGTTCTTC.

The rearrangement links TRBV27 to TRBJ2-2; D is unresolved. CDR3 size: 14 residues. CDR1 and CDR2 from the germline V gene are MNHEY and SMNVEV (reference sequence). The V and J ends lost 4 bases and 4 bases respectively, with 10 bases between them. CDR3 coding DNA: TGTGCCAGCAGTTATACTCGTGGCACCGGGGAGCTGTTTTTT. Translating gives CASSYTRGTGELFF.